This entry lists 31 T cell receptor beta chains sequenced from one sample in a study of early T cells in non-severe SARS-CoV-2 infection. TCRdb ran MiXCR on the 5' RACE reads and lists one entry per CDR3 protein. Found here are over 50,000 distinct CDR3 sequences, approximately 8.4% of them singletons; the top ten hold roughly 4.2%. Sequencing was done on a sample of whole blood. These receptors came from an adult who was a healthcare worker with PCR-confirmed SARS-CoV-2 infection or an uninfected control (not recorded which).

This clonotype was seen only a few times. The chain employs TRBV6-2 or TRBV6-3 and TRBJ1-2; D perhaps matches TRBD1 (5 bases). The V end was cut by 5 bases, the J end by 4 bases, with 20 bases between. The CDR3 is 16 amino acids. CDR1 and CDR2 (germline): MNHEY, SVGEGT. CDR3 protein: CASSEDLGRVSYGYTF. Here the CDR3 DNA reads TGTGCCAGCAGTGAGGATCTGGGCAGGGTGAGCTATGGCTACACCTTC.

This clonotype came up many times. The gene calls are TRBV5-1 and TRBJ2-1; 7 bases match TRBD1. This CDR3 has 13 amino acids. Trimming cost V 8 bases and J 6 bases; bases outside gene matches: 8. The germline V gene has CDR1 SGHRS and CDR2 YFSETQ. The CDR3 region has the DNA TGCGCCAGTAAGGAGACAGGGAGCAATGAGCAGTTCTTC. Translating it yields CASKETGSNEQFF.

This clonotype was seen only a few times. The chain uses TRBV12-3 or TRBV12-4 and TRBJ2-7; TRBD2 matches at 7 bases. The CDR3 is 13 residues long. The ends lost 3 bases at V and 5 bases at J; junction bases unmatched: 4. This CDR3 reads CASSFGGSNEQYF. In nucleotides, the CDR3 is TGTGCCAGCAGTTTCGGCGGGAGTAACGAGCAGTACTTC.

The chain recombines TRBV30 with TRBJ1-1; D gene ambiguous. The V end lost 0 bases, the J end lost 9 bases, and 11 bases lay between the germline ends. This CDR3 is built from 12 residues. CDR1 GTSNPN and CDR2 SVGIG come from the germline V gene (reference sequence). The CDR3 DNA sequence: TGTGCCTGGAGTGTACGGCAGCACAAAGCTTTCTTT. The encoded protein is CAWSVRQHKAFF.

There are many counts of this clonotype. This rearrangement joins TRBV4-1 to TRBJ1-5, with D uncertain. Trimming took off 4 bases at V and 4 bases at J, with 8 bases between the two ends. This CDR3 has 13 amino acids. The germline V gene encodes CDR1 MGHRA and CDR2 YSYEKL. CDR3 residues: CASSRFRNQPQHF. Here the CDR3 DNA reads TGCGCCAGCAGCCGGTTCCGTAATCAGCCCCAGCATTTT.

This clonotype turned up a few times. The chain has TRBV7-6 and TRBJ2-5; no clear D gene. The germline CDR1 and CDR2 sequences are SGHVS and FNYEAQ. The CDR3 extends over 11 amino acids. V was pared by 3 bases and J by 4 bases, with 3 bases between. Here the CDR3 DNA reads TGTGCCAGCAGCTTTACAGAGACCCAGTACTTC. Translation gives CASSFTETQYF.

This clonotype was observed at least ten times. CDR3: CASSQVRRDEQFF. The CDR3 region has the DNA TGTGCCAGCAGCCAAGTTAGGCGGGATGAGCAGTTCTTC. The chain combines TRBV4-2 with TRBJ2-1, with D possibly matching TRBD2 (5 bases). Trimming cost V 1 base and J 8 bases, with 9 bases left between them. This CDR3 spans 13 amino acids. Germline CDR1 LGHNA, CDR2 YNFKEQ.

V and J are TRBV6-5 and TRBJ1-6; 8 positions match TRBD1. This CDR3 has 17 amino acids. The V segment lost 3 bases and the J segment 6 bases; nucleotides outside the gene matches: 10. The germline V gene encodes CDR1 MNHEY and CDR2 SVGAGI. The CDR3 DNA follows: TGTGCCAGCAGTTATGCCTACAGGGGGGACCTTAATTCACCCCTCCACTTT. This sequence encodes CASSYAYRGDLNSPLHF.

This clonotype was counted between two and nine times. The chain carries TRBV5-1 and TRBJ1-2; possibly TRBD1 for D (5 bases). V was clipped by 5 bases and J by 4 bases, with 15 bases between them. Germline V gene lookup returns CDR1 SGHRS and CDR2 YFSETQ. There are 14 residues in the CDR3. The CDR3 nucleotides are TGCGCCAGCAGTTCCCGACAGAACTCCTATGGCTACACCTTC. Amino acids: CASSSRQNSYGYTF.

This clonotype was counted at least ten times. The chain links TRBV7-9 to TRBJ2-7; 7 bases line up with TRBD2. The CDR3 consists of 17 residues. CDR1 is SEHNR, CDR2 FQNEAQ, per germline (reference sequence). Trimming cost V 7 bases and J 2 bases; bases outside gene matches: 17. In DNA, the CDR3 is TGTGCCAGCATCCCGGGCCCCCTTGCGGGAGCTCCCTACGAGCAGTACTTC. The encoded protein is CASIPGPLAGAPYEQYF.

A few counts support this clonotype. The chain combines TRBV11-2 with TRBJ2-1, with D possibly being TRBD2 (7 bases). This CDR3 is 17 amino acids long. V gave up 7 bases and J gave up 3 bases, with 22 bases separating them. CDR1 is SGHAT and CDR2 is FQNNGV in the germline V gene. CDR3 residues: CASNPSGGPGYYNEQFF. The CDR3 region has the DNA TGTGCCAGCAACCCCTCGGGGGGCCCCGGGTACTACAATGAGCAGTTCTTC.

V gene TRBV14 combines with J gene TRBJ2-1, with D possibly matching TRBD2 (5 bases). V gave up 6 bases and J gave up 1 base, with 7 bases separating them. This CDR3 has 13 amino acids. Germline CDR1 is SGHDN and CDR2 is FVKESK. The CDR3, as DNA: TGTGCCAGCAGTCGGGGTTCCTACAATGAGCAGTTCTTC. It specifies CASSRGSYNEQFF.

The chain carries TRBV11-2 and TRBJ2-1; D is undetermined. CDR1 is SGHAT, CDR2 FQNNGV, per germline. The CDR3 runs 13 residues. Trimming left V 5 bases short and J 0 bases short, with 5 bases between. CDR3 amino acids: CASSTSSYNEQFF. CDR3 sequence (DNA): TGTGCCAGCAGCACAAGCTCCTACAATGAGCAGTTCTTC. The full variable domain, its missing parts supplied by reference TRBV11-2 and TRBJ2-1, is EAGVAQSPRYKIIEKRQSVAFWCNPISGHATLYWYQQILGQGPKLLIQFQNNGVVDDSQLPKDRFSAERLKGVDSTLKIQPAKLEDSAVYLCASSTSSYNEQFFGPGTRLTVL.

This clonotype has only a few counts. The chain has TRBV20-1 and TRBJ2-3; D not resolved. Germline CDR1 DFQATT, CDR2 SNEGSKA (reference sequence). There are 13 residues in the CDR3. Between the trimmed V and J ends, which lost 2 bases and 0 bases, there was a span of 6 bases. The CDR3 DNA reads as TGCAGTGCTAGACCTAGGAGCACAGATACGCAGTATTTT. It encodes CSARPRSTDTQYF.

This chain joins TRBV7-9 and TRBJ2-7; TRBD1 matches at 7 bases. J was trimmed by 6 bases and V by 5 bases; bases with no gene match: 4. Germline values: CDR1 SEHNR, CDR2 FQNEAQ (reference sequence). The CDR3 covers 12 residues. CDR3 DNA sequence: TGTGCCAGCAGCCCAGACAGGGCCGAGCAGTACTTC. Amino acids: CASSPDRAEQYF.

This sequence joins TRBV25-1 and TRBJ2-3; D might be TRBD2 (6 bases). The length of the CDR3 is 16 residues. Trimming removed 6 bases from V and 1 base from J, with 17 bases in between. Germline V gene sequence: CDR1 MGHDK, CDR2 SYGVNS. The CDR3 coding sequence is TGTGCCAGCAGCCCTCTCCCCGGGGGAGGCACAGATACGCAGTATTTT. Translated: CASSPLPGGGTDTQYF. Full variable domain (missing parts from reference TRBV25-1 and TRBJ2-3): EADIYQTPRYLVIGTGKKITLECSQTMGHDKMYWYQQDPGMELHLIHYSYGVNSTEKGDLSSESTVSRIRTEHFPLTLESARPSHTSQYLCASSPLPGGGTDTQYFGPGTRLTVL.

The J gene is TRBJ2-7, the V gene TRBV20-1; D remains ambiguous. V was pared by 3 bases and J by 3 bases, with 6 bases between. From germline, CDR1 is DFQATT and CDR2 SNEGSKA (reference sequence). This CDR3 contains 11 residues. As DNA, the CDR3 is TGCAGTGCTAGTGGTCTCTACGAGCAGTACTTC. Translated, it gives CSASGLYEQYF.

The V and J genes are TRBV29-1 and TRBJ2-1; D gene uncertain. Germline CDR1 is SQVTM and CDR2 is ANQGSEA. The CDR3 is made up of 12 amino acids. The germline V and J ends were trimmed by 5 bases and 7 bases, with 12 bases remaining between them. DNA of the CDR3: TGCAGCGTTCGTAGGGATCTAAATGAGCAGTTCTTC. This translates into CSVRRDLNEQFF.

This clonotype was seen a handful of times. V gene TRBV20-1 combines with J gene TRBJ2-4; 7 bases align to TRBD2. Germline CDR1 DFQATT, CDR2 SNEGSKA (reference sequence). The V and J ends lost 6 bases and 0 bases, in that order; junction bases with no gene match: 5. The CDR3 totals 14 residues. The CDR3 protein is CSAPTSLAKNIQYF. The CDR3 DNA reads TGCAGTGCACCGACTAGCCTAGCCAAAAACATTCAGTACTTC.

At least ten counts were recorded for this clonotype. The chain uses TRBV4-2 and TRBJ1-1; TRBD1 is a possible D gene (5 bases). Trimming removed 0 bases from V and 0 bases from J, with 17 bases in between. The CDR3 loop spans 18 amino acids. Germline CDR1 is LGHNA and CDR2 is YNFKEQ. Here the CDR3 reads CASSQDLTAGFMNTEAFF. The CDR3 region has the DNA TGTGCCAGCAGCCAAGATCTGACAGCGGGATTCATGAACACTGAAGCTTTCTTT.

Ten or more counts support this clonotype. V gene TRBV20-1 combines with J gene TRBJ2-3; 8 nucleotides line up with TRBD1. In germline, CDR1 is DFQATT, CDR2 SNEGSKA (reference sequence). Germline trimming cut 4 bases from V and 0 bases from J; bases unmatched to any gene: 9. This CDR3 spans 16 amino acids. CDR3 DNA: TGCAGTGCTACCGGGGCCAGGGGGCCTAGCACAGATACGCAGTATTTT. Translation gives CSATGARGPSTDTQYF.

Ten or more counts support this clonotype. The chain employs TRBV7-6 and TRBJ1-1; D gene unclear. Trimming removed 5 bases at V and 0 bases at J, with 7 bases between. Germline V gene data show CDR1 as SGHVS and CDR2 as FNYEAQ. The CDR3 extends over 13 amino acids. This CDR3 reads CASSQHMNTEAFF. As DNA, the CDR3 is TGTGCCAGCAGCCAGCACATGAACACTGAAGCTTTCTTT.

This clonotype turned up a few times. This sequence joins TRBV6-2 or TRBV6-3 and TRBJ1-1; D remains ambiguous. Trimming removed 8 bases from V and 4 bases from J, with 26 bases in between. The germline V gene has CDR1 MNHEY and CDR2 SVGEGT. This CDR3 is built from 17 residues. DNA of the CDR3: TGTGCCAGCCGGTCCGATTACGTCATCAAACCCTTCACTGAAGCTTTCTTT. Translation gives CASRSDYVIKPFTEAFF.

J is TRBJ1-5 and V is TRBV20-1; perhaps TRBD1 as D (5 bases). Trimming left V 4 bases short and J 1 base short, with 11 bases between. CDR3 length: 14 amino acids. Per the germline V gene, CDR1 is DFQATT and CDR2 is SNEGSKA (reference sequence). The CDR3 is CSAIQGGSNQPQHF. CDR3 in DNA: TGCAGTGCTATCCAGGGAGGAAGCAATCAGCCCCAGCATTTT.

This clonotype was recorded many times. The CDR3 sequence: CSVDKGQGDYNEQFF. In nucleotides, the CDR3 is TGCAGCGTTGACAAGGGACAGGGCGACTACAATGAGCAGTTCTTC. The V call is TRBV29-1, the J call TRBJ2-1; 9 nucleotides match TRBD1. Losses at the gene ends were 3 bases for V and 3 bases for J; bases not matched to a gene: 6. Germline V lookup: CDR1 SQVTM, CDR2 ANQGSEA. The CDR3 totals 15 residues.

This clonotype has just a few counts. The V call is TRBV11-2, the J call TRBJ2-7; 8 nucleotides align to TRBD2. Per germline, CDR1 SGHAT and CDR2 FQNNGV. The CDR3 spans 15 residues. After removal of 0 bases from V and 2 bases from J, the junction contained 3 bases not matched to a gene. The CDR3 loop reads CASSLEAAGAYEQYF. DNA for the CDR3: TGTGCCAGCAGCTTAGAGGCAGCGGGAGCCTACGAGCAGTACTTC.

This clonotype was picked up a small number of times. In nucleotides, the CDR3 is TGTGCCAGCAGTTTAAGGGCCCGAAAGACTAGCGGGACAAAAGAGACCCAGTACTTC. Its protein is CASSLRARKTSGTKETQYF. The V gene is TRBV28, the J gene TRBJ2-5; 11 positions match TRBD2. Germline V gene lookup returns CDR1 MDHEN and CDR2 SYDVKM. With 2 bases clipped from V and 3 bases from J, the junction kept 14 bases outside the gene matches. The CDR3 contains 19 residues.

This clonotype was picked up a small number of times. The chain recombines TRBV13 with TRBJ2-1; the D gene is possibly TRBD2 (5 bases). The CDR3 is made up of 15 amino acids. Trimming took 5 bases from V and 6 from J, leaving 17 bases between them. Germline CDR1 PRHDT, CDR2 FYEKMQ (reference sequence). The CDR3 here is CASSPPRPSFNEQFF. For the CDR3, the DNA is TGTGCCAGCAGCCCCCCTAGGCCTAGCTTCAATGAGCAGTTCTTC.

On this clonotype: The junction differs from germline at one of its ends, possibly a read error. The V call is TRBV7-9, the J call TRBJ1-6; 8 positions agree with TRBD1. The CDR3 runs 21 residues. Per germline, CDR1 SEHNR and CDR2 FQNEAQ (reference sequence). CDR3 protein: CASSLDPWLTLDRVYDSPLHF. CDR3 nucleotides: TGTGCCAGCAGCTTAGACCCGTGGCTCACCCTGGACAGGGTCTATGATTCACCCCTCCACTTT.

This clonotype was seen at least ten times. The gene calls are TRBV20-1 and TRBJ2-2; D remains ambiguous. The V and J ends lost 6 bases and 1 base respectively, with 9 bases between them. Germline assignment: CDR1 DFQATT and CDR2 SNEGSKA (reference sequence). The CDR3 runs 13 residues. The CDR3 protein is CSAKTVNTGELFF. For the CDR3, the DNA is TGCAGTGCCAAGACGGTGAACACCGGGGAGCTGTTTTTT.

This clonotype occurred a few times. V and J are TRBV7-9 and TRBJ1-2; no firm D call. Germline CDR1 is SEHNR and CDR2 is FQNEAQ (reference sequence). Deletions cut 3 bases from V and 5 bases from J, with 13 bases between. This CDR3 region has 14 residues. This CDR3 reads CASSFLGLWYGYTF. DNA of the CDR3: TGTGCCAGCAGCTTTTTGGGTCTTTGGTATGGCTACACCTTC.